The 3 T cell receptor beta chains reported below all come from one sample, sequenced in a study of T-cell memory formation after mild COVID-19. Via MiXCR, TCRdb re-called the 5' RACE reads, giving one row per CDR3 protein. The sample includes roughly 580,000 distinct CDR3 sequences, roughly 18% seen only once; the top ten take around 12%. The sequenced material came from PBMCs or a T cell subset sorted from them (not recorded which). Receptors originate from an adult woman who had mild COVID-19 (a few samples of this study predate the infection). Cell type and time point are not known.

The rearrangement links TRBV5-5 to TRBJ1-6, with unresolved D. Trimming shortened V by 4 bases and J by 0 bases, and 11 bases separated the two germline ends. Germline V lookup: CDR1 SGHKS, CDR2 YYEKEE (reference sequence). This CDR3 spans 16 amino acids. CDR3: CASSGPRSSYNSPLHF. CDR3 in DNA: TGTGCCAGCAGCGGACCCAGGAGCTCCTATAATTCACCCCTCCACTTT. Full variable domain (missing parts from reference TRBV5-5 and TRBJ1-6): DAGVTQSPTHLIKTRGQQVTLRCSPISGHKSVSWYQQVLGQGPQFIFQYYEKEERGRGNFPDRFSARQFPNYSSELNVNALLLGDSALYLCASSGPRSSYNSPLHFGNGTRLTVT.

This CDR3 reads CASGIPGPRKTDTQYF. CDR3 nucleotides: TGTGCCAGCGGCATTCCCGGGCCCCGCAAGACAGATACGCAGTATTTT. The chain links TRBV7-9 to TRBJ2-3; D is unresolved. The CDR3 contains 16 residues. CDR1 and CDR2 (germline): SEHNR, FQNEAQ (reference sequence). Trimming shortened V by 8 bases and J by 3 bases, and 21 bases separated the two germline ends.

This clonotype was seen a few times. The DNA of the CDR3 is TGTGCCAGCGGACACGGCGGTGAGCAGTTCTTC. It yields the protein CASGHGGEQFF. This chain links TRBV6-2 or TRBV6-3 with TRBJ2-1; perhaps TRBD1 as D (5 bases). Germline CDR1 MNHEY, CDR2 SVGEGT. The CDR3 is 11 residues long. Trimming removed 8 bases at V and 9 bases at J, with 11 bases between.